This T cell receptor (beta chain) was captured by sequencing in a study of blood T cell repertoires in COVID-19. As for the study in general: PBMCs, B-cell-depleted T cells, or T cells provided the cDNA or gDNA that made up the material.

Germline lookup yields CDR1 LNHNV and CDR2 YYDKDF (reference sequence). The CDR3 has 18 amino acids. Trimming at V came to 1 base and at J to 5 bases, leaving 11 bases not matched to a gene. Produced via immunoSEQ multiplex PCR; TCRdb's table is partial and in-frame only. The sample yields about 300,000 clones, more than 70% seen once. The gene calls are TRBV15 and TRBJ2-1; the match to TRBD2 covers 10 bases. Sequencing input: peripheral blood. The source of this sequence is a man between 18 and 29 years old who had recovered from COVID-19. The CDR3 spells CATSRGPAHLAGDNEQFF. CDR3 nucleotide sequence: TGTGCCACCAGCAGAGGCCCTGCCCATCTAGCGGGAGACAATGAGCAGTTCTTC.